The 23 T cell receptor beta chains in this list originate from one sample, sequenced in a study of OX40 agonist ivuxolimab in advanced cancers. TCRdb's copy holds only in-frame clones and misses some; the assay was immunoSEQ multiplex PCR. The profile covers 6,000 to 7,500 clones, with under 90% appearing a single time and approximately 30% taken by the ten largest. The source was CD4+ or CD8+ T cells sorted from blood, collected in a trial of the OX40 agonist ivuxolimab. The source of these receptors is an adult with an advanced solid tumor such as melanoma, head and neck, liver or kidney cancer.

CDR3: CASRSTDTQYF. The CDR3 nucleotides are TGTGCCAGTCGGAGCACAGATACGCAGTATTTT. This sequence joins TRBV19 and TRBJ2-3; D gene ambiguous. Per germline, CDR1 LNHDA and CDR2 SQIVND (reference sequence). The CDR3 has 11 residues. V lost 8 bases and J lost 0, with 3 bases in between.

To note about this clone: An end of the junction does not agree with germline; a read error may underlie this. Other DNA sequences in this specimen translate into the identical CDR3. This chain connects TRBV15 to TRBJ2-2, with 10 bases that match TRBD2. This CDR3 spans 17 amino acids. CDR1 and CDR2 (germline): LNHNV, YYDKDF (reference sequence). DNA for the CDR3: TGCGCCACCAGCAGAGATGGCGGACTAGCGGACACCGGGGAGCTGTTTTTT. Translation: CATSRDGGLADTGELFF.

CDR3 DNA: TGTGCCAGCAGCGGGACAGGGGGGGACTCCTACAATGAGCAGTTCTTC. Protein sequence: CASSGTGGDSYNEQFF. V and J are TRBV5-4 and TRBJ2-1, with 11 bases matching TRBD1. Germline assignment: CDR1 SGHNT and CDR2 YYREEE (reference sequence). J gave up 0 bases and V 4 bases, and 3 bases lay outside the gene matches. This CDR3 contains 16 residues.

This chain connects TRBV7-8 to TRBJ1-5; 8 bases fit TRBD1. With 3 bases clipped from V and 0 bases from J, the junction kept 1 base outside the gene matches. Per the germline V gene, CDR1 is SGHVS and CDR2 is FQNEAQ. The CDR3 totals 15 residues. CDR3 region: CASSLDRVSNQPQHF. CDR3 coding DNA: TGTGCCAGCAGCTTGGACAGGGTTAGCAATCAGCCCCAGCATTTT. Full variable domain (outside the CDR3, taken from reference TRBV7-8 and TRBJ1-5): GAGVSQSPRYKVAKRGQDVALRCDPISGHVSLFWYQQALGQGPEFLTYFQNEAQLDKSGLPSDRFFAERPEGSVSTLKIQRTQQEDSAVYLCASSLDRVSNQPQHFGDGTRLSIL.

This chain uses TRBV27 with TRBJ1-1, with unresolved D. Germline CDR1 MNHEY, CDR2 SMNVEV (reference sequence). The CDR3 runs to 16 residues. V lost 0 bases and J lost 5, with 16 bases in between. CDR3 nucleotides: TGTGCCAGCAGTTTATCGATGGCAGCCAGTCTGACTGAAGCTTTCTTT. This translates into CASSLSMAASLTEAFF.

The chain recombines TRBV4-1 with TRBJ2-7; D call uncertain. The germline gives CDR1 MGHRA, CDR2 YSYEKL. This CDR3 region has 13 residues. Trimming removed 1 base from V and 3 bases from J, with 7 bases in between. CDR3 nucleotides: TGCGCCAGCAGCCAAGGCATGCTCTACGAGCAGTACTTC. Translated, it gives CASSQGMLYEQYF.

This clone is judged medium-sized. This chain uses TRBV27 with TRBJ2-7; D is possibly TRBD1 (5 bases). The germline gives CDR1 MNHEY, CDR2 SMNVEV (reference sequence). V was pared by 2 bases and J by 4 bases, with 15 bases between. CDR3 length: 15 residues. CDR3 bases: TGTGCCAGCAGTTTAAGGGCAGGGCCGCCTTACGAGCAGTACTTC. Encoded protein: CASSLRAGPPYEQYF.

This clone was recorded once. V is TRBV5-1 and J is TRBJ1-5; D possibly corresponds to TRBD1 (5 bases). CDR1 and CDR2 from the germline V gene are SGHRS and YFSETQ. Trimming stripped 1 base from V and 5 bases from J, with 10 bases between. This CDR3 region has 14 residues. The CDR3 DNA reads TGCGCCAGCAGCTTGTCAGGGAATCATCAGCCCCAGCATTTT. It codes for CASSLSGNHQPQHF.

This sequence joins TRBV11-2 and TRBJ2-7; D gene ambiguous. In germline, CDR1 is SGHAT, CDR2 FQNNGV. The CDR3 loop spans 12 amino acids. Trimming removed 2 bases from V and 3 bases from J, with 5 bases in between. The CDR3 sequence is CASSLWGYEQYF. In nucleotides, the CDR3 is TGTGCCAGCAGCTTATGGGGCTACGAGCAGTACTTC. Full variable domain (rest looked up from reference TRBV11-2 and TRBJ2-7): EAGVAQSPRYKIIEKRQSVAFWCNPISGHATLYWYQQILGQGPKLLIQFQNNGVVDDSQLPKDRFSAERLKGVDSTLKIQPAKLEDSAVYLCASSLWGYEQYFGPGTRLTVT.

V gene TRBV13 combines with J gene TRBJ1-1; 8 bases map to TRBD1. The CDR3 length is 14 residues. Germline V gene data show CDR1 as PRHDT and CDR2 as FYEKMQ (reference sequence). The V and J ends lost 5 bases and 1 base, in that order; junction bases with no gene match: 3. For the CDR3, the DNA is TGTGCCAGCAGCCTCGGACAGGGGAACACTGAAGCTTTCTTT. Protein: CASSLGQGNTEAFF.

The rearrangement joins TRBV7-9 to TRBJ2-1; 8 bases line up with TRBD2. Germline V CDR1 and CDR2: SEHNR, FQNEAQ (reference sequence). The V segment lost 5 bases and the J segment 0 bases; nucleotides outside the gene matches: 6. This CDR3 region has 16 residues. As DNA, the CDR3 is TGTGCCAGCAGCCCGTTAGCGGGGAGCTCCTACAATGAGCAGTTCTTC. This sequence encodes CASSPLAGSSYNEQFF.

The gene calls are TRBV27 and TRBJ2-1; 14 bases agree with TRBD2. After removal of 3 bases from V and 7 bases from J, the junction contained 8 bases not matched to a gene. The germline gives CDR1 MNHEY, CDR2 SMNVEV (reference sequence). This CDR3 is 17 amino acids long. The CDR3 region has the DNA TGTGCCAGCAGTTTCGGGGGGGGGACTAGCGGGAGTAATGAGCAGTTCTTC. This gives the protein CASSFGGGTSGSNEQFF.

This clone was observed a single time. The chain recombines TRBV2 with TRBJ2-1; 8 positions agree with TRBD1. Losses at the gene ends were 7 bases for V and 3 bases for J; bases not matched to a gene: 14. The CDR3 totals 17 residues. CDR1 and CDR2 (germline): SNHLY, FYNNEI. This CDR3 is CASNPGQVGLGYNEQFF. CDR3 coding DNA: TGTGCCAGCAACCCGGGACAGGTTGGATTGGGCTACAATGAGCAGTTCTTC.

This chain connects TRBV27 to TRBJ1-5, with D hard to call. Deletions cut 3 bases from V and 4 bases from J, with 10 bases between. This CDR3 has 14 residues. CDR1 and CDR2 from the germline V gene are MNHEY and SMNVEV (reference sequence). The chain's CDR3 is CASSFRGSNQPQHF. CDR3 sequence (DNA): TGTGCCAGCAGTTTTAGAGGCTCTAATCAGCCCCAGCATTTT.

This chain connects TRBV5-4 to TRBJ2-3; 13 bases align to TRBD2. The CDR3 has 18 amino acids. The germline gives CDR1 SGHNT, CDR2 YYREEE (reference sequence). The V segment lost 4 bases and the J segment 4 bases; nucleotides outside the gene matches: 12. The CDR3 is CASSPDTSGRAPPDTQYF. CDR3 bases: TGTGCCAGCAGCCCTGATACTAGCGGGAGGGCCCCGCCAGATACGCAGTATTTT.

The chain carries TRBV6-6 and TRBJ2-1; 9 bases are a match to TRBD2. The CDR3 has 13 amino acids. V was pared by 8 bases and J by 5 bases, with 4 bases of the junction left unmatched. Germline V gene data show CDR1 as MNHNY and CDR2 as SVGAGI (reference sequence). DNA of the CDR3: TGTGCCAGCGGTAGCGGGGGTGACAATGAGCAGTTCTTC. Protein product: CASGSGGDNEQFF.

This clone was recorded once. V is TRBV19 and J is TRBJ2-5; 12 bases fit TRBD2. The CDR3 sequence is 19 residues long. In germline, CDR1 is LNHDA, CDR2 SQIVND (reference sequence). The V gene end was trimmed by 4 bases and the J gene end by 6 bases; junction bases not matched to a gene: 18. This chain's CDR3 is CASSRGIPGLAGTGKTQYF. The CDR3 region has the DNA TGTGCCAGTAGTAGGGGAATCCCGGGACTAGCGGGCACCGGAAAGACCCAGTACTTC.

The gene calls are TRBV6-5 and TRBJ2-5; D gene uncertain. The V gene's germline CDR1 is MNHEY and CDR2 SVGAGI. This CDR3 comprises 14 residues. Trimming removed 6 bases at V and 5 bases at J, with 16 bases between. The CDR3 region has the DNA TGTGCCAGCAGCCCTCAGGCGGAAGGGGAGACCCAGTACTTC. As protein: CASSPQAEGETQYF.

This chain uses TRBV9 with TRBJ2-1; TRBD1 is a possible D gene (5 bases). V lost 4 bases and J lost 2, with 16 bases in between. This CDR3 has 16 amino acids. Germline V gene data show CDR1 as SGDLS and CDR2 as YYNGEE. CDR3 protein: CASSPGAGSTYNEQFF. DNA of the CDR3: TGTGCCAGCAGCCCTGGGGCAGGGTCAACCTACAATGAGCAGTTCTTC.

The rearrangement uses TRBV28 and TRBJ2-7; D gene unclear. Germline CDR1 MDHEN, CDR2 SYDVKM. V dropped 2 bases and J dropped 5 bases, with 10 bases sitting between them. This CDR3 has 13 amino acids. This chain's CDR3 is CASSLRSTDEQYF. Here the CDR3 DNA reads TGTGCCAGCAGTTTAAGATCGACGGACGAGCAGTACTTC.

This clone has just one count. This chain links TRBV5-1 with TRBJ2-3; TRBD1 matches at 9 bases. Germline values: CDR1 SGHRS, CDR2 YFSETQ. V shed 4 bases and J 0 bases; nucleotides not matched to a gene: 9. The CDR3 spans 17 residues. CDR3 loop: CASSRDREVWSTDTQYF. For the CDR3, the DNA is TGCGCCAGCAGCCGGGACAGGGAAGTTTGGAGCACAGATACGCAGTATTTT.

V gene TRBV14 combines with J gene TRBJ2-7, with D perhaps assigned TRBD1 or TRBD2 (6 bases each). The germline gives CDR1 SGHDN, CDR2 FVKESK. The CDR3 is made up of 15 amino acids. Trimming left V 0 bases short and J 3 bases short, with 12 bases between. The DNA for the CDR3 is TGTGCCAGCAGCCAAGACCGGGGGCGCGTCTACGAGCAGTACTTC. It is translated as CASSQDRGRVYEQYF.

The chain combines TRBV5-5 with TRBJ1-1; unclear D gene. V lost 0 bases and J lost 1, with 4 bases in between. The CDR3 loop spans 13 amino acids. The germline V gene encodes CDR1 SGHKS and CDR2 YYEKEE (reference sequence). The CDR3 sequence: CASSLGGNTEAFF. The CDR3 nucleotides are TGTGCCAGCAGCTTGGGAGGGAACACTGAAGCTTTCTTT.